The 9 T cell receptor beta chains given below trace back to one sample, sequenced in a study of CD8+ T cells in alopecia areata. The authors extracted RNA and reverse transcribed it into cDNA as the sequencing template. The assay was immunoSEQ multiplex PCR, and TCRdb's table has in-frame clones only and misses some. The record shows about 300,000 clones for this sample, with no singletons present. Pooled cutaneous lymph node cells were sorted using CD4, CD8alpha, NKG2D, NKG2ACE and other markers. The sequencing input was CD4+ T cells sorted from a lymph node. These TCRs come from a C3H/HeJ mouse with alopecia areata. Mouse strain MHC haplotype: H2-k.

A note on this clone: Gene names and germline match the mouse. The read terminates 4 residues ahead of where the CDR3 ends, so the germline J gene completes it. This chain connects TRBV1 to TRBJ2-5; 10 bases match TRBD1. The CDR3 covers 15 residues. Germline CDR1 is NSQYPW and CDR2 is LRSPGD (reference sequence). CDR3 loop: CTCSAGGTGVDTQYF. The sequenced CDR3 bases are TGCACCTGCAGTGCTGGCGGGACAGGGGTTGAC.

This clone was seen a few times. Gene names follow the mouse nomenclature. The sequenced fragment ends 4 residues before the CDR3 boundary, so the rest is inferred from the germline J gene. The gene calls are TRBV5 and TRBJ2-2; 9 nucleotides agree with TRBD2. The junction had 2 bases not matched to a gene; V was cut back by 2 bases and J by 1 base. From germline, CDR1 is LGHNA and CDR2 YNLKQL (reference sequence). The CDR3 has 16 residues. The CDR3 protein is CASSQPGLGNTGQLYF. The part of the CDR3 DNA that was read is TGTGCCAGCAGCCAACCGGGACTGGGAAACACCGGG.

Points on this clone: The germline and genes are mouse ones. The observed sequence ends 4 residues before the CDR3 terminus, with the missing tail filled in from the germline J gene. The genes are TRBV5 and TRBJ2-3, with 8 bases matching TRBD2. V was clipped by 1 base and J by 1 base; unmatched bases: 1. Looked up from germline, CDR1 is LGHNA and CDR2 is YNLKQL (reference sequence). The CDR3 runs 15 residues. Incomplete CDR3 DNA: TGTGCCAGCAGCCAAGCGACTGGGGGTGCAGAA. It translates to CASSQATGGAE. The CDR3 in its entirety is CASSQATGGAETLYF.

This clone was counted a few times. Mouse names are used for the genes. The CDR3 end lies 4 residues beyond the end of the read and is filled in from the germline J gene. Other DNA sequences in the sample encode the same CDR3. This sequence joins TRBV31 and TRBJ2-3; D is unclear. Germline V gene lookup returns CDR1 GKSSPN and CDR2 SITVG. V lost 0 bases and J lost 3, with 4 bases in between. CDR3 length: 12 residues. Incomplete CDR3 DNA: TGTGCCTGGAGTCTGACAGCAGAA. Its protein is CAWSLTAE. In full, the CDR3 is CAWSLTAETLYF.

This clone came up a few times. Mouse gene names and germline throughout. The CDR3 is cut off 4 residues early in the read; its end comes from the germline J gene. Other nucleotide sequences in the sample specify the same CDR3. V and J are TRBV13-1 and TRBJ2-2; 9 nucleotides align to TRBD2. V dropped 5 bases and J dropped 2; count of bases not matched to a gene: 4. This CDR3 is 15 amino acids long. CDR1 and CDR2 (germline): NSHNY, SYGAGN. This chain's CDR3 is CASRTGTGNTGQLYF. CDR3 DNA (partial): TGTGCCAGCAGGACCGGGACTGGGAACACCGGG.

About this clone itself: The genes and germline here are from mouse. From the germline J gene comes the end of the CDR3, since the read stops 4 residues before it. The chain is built from TRBV13-1 and TRBJ2-1, with D possibly being TRBD1 (5 bases). The CDR3 consists of 15 residues. The germline V and J ends were trimmed by 1 base and 5 bases, with 13 bases remaining between them. Germline CDR1 reads NSHNY; CDR2 reads SYGAGN. The part of the CDR3 DNA that was read is TGTGCCAGCAGTGATCCCAGGGAGGGAAATGCT. Its protein is CASSDPREGNA. The CDR3 in its entirety is CASSDPREGNAEQFF.

To note about this clone: The genes are named according to mouse. The part of the CDR3 DNA that was read is TGTGCCAGCACGGACAGGGCCCAAGAC. It is translated as CASTDRAQD. The whole CDR3 is CASTDRAQDTQYF. The chain carries TRBV13-3 and TRBJ2-5, with 8 bases aligning to TRBD1. With the read ending 4 residues before the CDR3 end, the germline J gene is used to fill in that end. This CDR3 has 13 residues. CDR1 NNHDY and CDR2 SYVADS come from the germline V gene. The V segment lost 6 bases and the J segment 2 bases; nucleotides outside the gene matches: 2.

This clone was found a few times. Germline and genes here are mouse. The sample carries other DNA sequences with the same CDR3. CDR3 DNA (partial): TGTGCCAGCAGGCCCGGGACAACAAACACCGGG. Translated: CASRPGTTNTG. The full CDR3 protein is CASRPGTTNTGQLYF. The chain has TRBV13-1 and TRBJ2-2; possibly TRBD1 for D (6 bases). The sequenced fragment ends 4 residues before the CDR3 boundary, so the rest is inferred from the germline J gene. The CDR3 has 15 amino acids. The germline V gene encodes CDR1 NSHNY and CDR2 SYGAGN. Trimming took 5 bases from V and 0 from J, leaving 11 bases between them.

About this clone itself: Gene names and germline refer to mouse. Read data end 4 residues before the CDR3 end; the end is taken from the germline J gene. The same CDR3 also results from other DNA sequences found in this sample. V and J are TRBV19 and TRBJ2-3; no reliable D call. The V end lost 4 bases, the J end lost 0 bases, and 6 bases lay between the germline ends. This CDR3 comprises 13 residues. Germline V lookup: CDR1 FNHDT, CDR2 SITEND (reference sequence). The CDR3 DNA, read in part, is TGTGCCAGCAGTCTTAATAGTGCAGAA. Encoded protein: CASSLNSAE. The entire CDR3 protein is CASSLNSAETLYF.